A selection of T cell receptor beta chains follows, all from one sample in a study of T cell responses to AZD1222 COVID-19 vaccine. Data came from immunoSEQ multiplex PCR; TCRdb stores just in-frame clones and leaves some out. The top ten hold more than 7% of the sample, which has approximately 180,000 clones, about 91% seen once. Sample: peripheral blood, taken on day 0 of AZD1222 vaccination. These receptors all come from an adult in good health. The CDR3 runs from the conserved cysteine through the conserved F or W. A D gene is named only where the DNA matches it firmly. Only some rows state a clone size, as once, few, many or a class for expanded clones.

cdr3_aa cdr3_nt j_call v_call clone_size d_call
CASSPPAGWTEAFF TGTGCCAGCAGTCCCCCCGCGGGGTGGACTGAAGCTTTCTTT TRBJ1-1 TRBV3-1/TRBV3-2 - -
CASSLVGWATDEQFF TGCGCCAGCAGCTTGGTGGGTTGGGCCACGGATGAGCAGTTCTTC TRBJ2-1 TRBV5-1 - -
CASSVWELFF TGCGCCAGCAGTGTTTGGGAGCTGTTTTTT TRBJ2-2 TRBV10-1 - -
CASSVGQIPNEQFF TGTGCCAGCAGCGTAGGGCAAATCCCCAATGAGCAGTTCTTC TRBJ2-1 TRBV9 few -
CASSEQGSSYEQYF TGTGCCAGCAGCGAGCAGGGTTCCTCCTACGAGCAGTACTTC TRBJ2-7 TRBV7-9 - -
CASSPPNVATNEKLFF TGTGCCAGCAGCCCTCCCAACGTAGCAACTAATGAAAAACTGTTTTTT TRBJ1-4 TRBV3-1/TRBV3-2 - -
CASNPATGYGYTF TGTGCCAGCAATCCAGCTACCGGATATGGCTACACCTTC TRBJ1-2 TRBV19 - -
CASSDTGTGSSYEQYF TGTGCCAGCAGTGACACCGGGACAGGGTCTTCCTACGAGCAGTACTTC TRBJ2-7 TRBV25-1 - TRBD1
CAGYLTGGQDTQYF TGCGCCGGTTATCTGACGGGGGGACAAGATACGCAGTATTTT TRBJ2-3 TRBV10-1 - -
CASTSFRPSDEQYF TGTGCCAGCACCTCCTTTAGGCCATCCGACGAGCAGTACTTC TRBJ2-7 TRBV11-2 - -
CASSTPRRDRGFNEQFF TGTGCCAGCAGCACCCCCCGCCGCGACAGGGGGTTCAATGAGCAGTTCTTC TRBJ2-1 TRBV5-4 - TRBD1
CASSRTAAYEQYF TGTGCCAGCAGTCGGACCGCTGCCTACGAGCAGTACTTC TRBJ2-7 TRBV6-6 - -
CASSTGTGGNYGYTF TGCGCCAGCAGCACGGGGACAGGGGGAAACTATGGCTACACCTTC TRBJ1-2 TRBV5-1 - TRBD1